The TCR beta chain under discussion was sequenced for a study of blood T cell repertoires in COVID-19. Study as a whole: Researchers got acute and convalescent COVID-19 samples from the United States, Italy and Spain. PBMCs, B-cell-depleted T cells, or T cells provided the cDNA or gDNA that made up the material.

This CDR3 contains 15 residues. Germline CDR1 is MNHNS and CDR2 is SASEGT. Trimming took off 2 bases at V and 3 bases at J, with 11 bases between the two ends. How the authors handled the data: Estimates of nucleated cell counts were drawn from the amplification of reference gene primers. The data were produced by immunoSEQ multiplex PCR, yet TCRdb's version contains in-frame clones alone and is incomplete. From that table come the V and J calls and clone size; the DNA was used to work out D and trimming. The repertoire has 200,000 to 300,000 clones, less than 90% of them found once; the top ten carry roughly 4%.

This receptor was obtained from a man aged 60 to 75 with acute or convalescent COVID-19. The chain has TRBV6-1 and TRBJ1-5, with TRBD1 as a possible D gene (5 bases). The sample was peripheral blood. DNA for the CDR3: TGTGCCAGCAGTGAATACCCAGGGCCCAATCAGCCCCAGCATTTT. This translates into CASSEYPGPNQPQHF.